The T cell receptor beta chain under discussion was sequenced for a study of shared clonotypes between healthy human individuals. Overall study: There were three CD4 naive, three CD4 memory, two CD8 naive and one CD8 memory plates per donor.

TCRdb's copy holds only in-frame clones and misses some; the assay was immunoSEQ multiplex PCR. The sample has 2,500,000 or so clones; over 85% are singletons. Germline values: CDR1 ENHRY, CDR2 SYGVKD. V lost 6 bases and J 4 bases, leaving 10 bases between the germline ends. The CDR3 length is 13 residues. Study-wide results and limits: Naive subsets generally had larger estimated richness than memory subsets. Researchers sampled blood only, noting tissue repertoires likely differ.

In regard to this clone: The antigen is not known.

The sample comprised naive CD4+ T cells sorted from blood. Sample subset: CD45RA+ positively selected. This sequence joins TRBV10-3 and TRBJ1-5; D gene uncertain. The receptor was derived from a man in his late teens or twenties in good health. The CDR3 sequence: CAIRMEQNQPQHF. The DNA for the CDR3 is TGTGCCATCAGGATGGAACAGAATCAGCCCCAGCATTTT.